This T cell receptor beta chain was recorded in a study of beta chain features in type 1 diabetes. Study-wide findings and caveats: For patients, the naive, central memory and Treg TCRB repertoires appeared more alike than for healthy donors. All four CD4+ subsets from Type 1 diabetes patients carried moderately but significantly shorter TCRB CDR3s.

This CDR3 comprises 16 residues. Germline-derived CDR1 and CDR2 are SGHNT and YYREEE (reference sequence). V shed 0 bases and J shed 4 bases, with 14 bases lying between them. For this clone: Its matching antigen is unknown.

Every isolated RNA sample was fully reverse transcribed, so sequencing captured expressed TCRB transcripts. Libraries were prepared by immunoSEQ multiplex PCR; TCRdb keeps only in-frame clonotypes and omits some of them. The data hold more than 100,000 clones, with around 9% observed a single time. The chain links TRBV5-4 to TRBJ2-1, with D maybe TRBD1 (7 bases). The source material was central memory CD4+ T cells from blood. The TCR originated in a man aged 25 to 45 with type 1 diabetes. CDR3 nucleotides: TGTGCCAGCAGCTTGGTTCCAGGGGGGAATTACAATGAGCAGTTCTTC. Translated: CASSLVPGGNYNEQFF.